This passage covers 2 T cell receptor beta chains from one sample sequenced in a study of T cells in Graves' hyperthyroidism and ophthalmopathy. TCR beta CDR3 regions were amplified from RNA transcripts. In the first-round RT-PCR of the TCR CDR3, the HTBI primer set was used. TCRdb reprocessed the multiplex PCR reads with MiXCR, giving one entry per CDR3 protein. The top ten hold around an eighth of the sample, which has approximately 400,000 distinct CDR3 sequences, approximately 14% seen once. Sequenced sample: blood. The receptors shown here come from a woman under 30 with Graves' hyperthyroidism.

This clonotype has a handful of counts. J is TRBJ2-1 and V is TRBV19; 10 bases are shared with TRBD2. CDR1 and CDR2 (germline): LNHDA, SQIVND (reference sequence). After removal of 7 bases from V and 7 bases from J, the junction contained 13 bases not matched to a gene. The CDR3 has 16 amino acids. CDR3 coding DNA: TGTGCCAGTACCAAAACTACTAGCGGGATATCAAATGAGCAGTTCTTC. Protein: CASTKTTSGISNEQFF.

This clonotype was detected ten times or more. This chain joins TRBV7-9 and TRBJ2-3; 8 bases match TRBD2. Germline V gene sequence: CDR1 SEHNR, CDR2 FQNEAQ (reference sequence). This CDR3 contains 15 residues. Trimming cost V 5 bases and J 1 base; bases outside gene matches: 5. CDR3 residues: CASSPYSGGTDTQYF. The CDR3 DNA sequence: TGTGCCAGCAGCCCGTATAGCGGGGGCACAGATACGCAGTATTTT.